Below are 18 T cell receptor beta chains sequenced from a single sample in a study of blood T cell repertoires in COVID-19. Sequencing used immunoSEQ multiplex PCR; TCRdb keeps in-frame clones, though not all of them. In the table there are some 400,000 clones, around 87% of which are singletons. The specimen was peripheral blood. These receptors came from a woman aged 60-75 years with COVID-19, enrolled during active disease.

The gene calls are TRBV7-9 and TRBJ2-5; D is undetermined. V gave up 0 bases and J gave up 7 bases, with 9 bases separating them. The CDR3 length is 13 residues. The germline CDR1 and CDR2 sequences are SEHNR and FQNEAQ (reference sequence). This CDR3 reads CASSLAKSGTQYF. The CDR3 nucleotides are TGTGCCAGCAGCTTAGCGAAGTCCGGGACCCAGTACTTC. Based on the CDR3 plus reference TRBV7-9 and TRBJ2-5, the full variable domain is DTGVSQNPRHKITKRGQNVTFRCDPISEHNRLYWYRQTLGQGPEFLTYFQNEAQLEKSRLLSDRFSAERPKGSFSTLEIQRTEQGDSAMYLCASSLAKSGTQYFGPGTRLLVL.

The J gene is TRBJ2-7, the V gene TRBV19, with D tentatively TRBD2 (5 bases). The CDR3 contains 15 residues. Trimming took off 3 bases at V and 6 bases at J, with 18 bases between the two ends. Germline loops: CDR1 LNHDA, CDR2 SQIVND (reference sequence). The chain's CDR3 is CASSIPRAASGEQYF. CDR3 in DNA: TGTGCCAGTAGTATCCCCCGGGCAGCGAGCGGCGAGCAGTACTTC.

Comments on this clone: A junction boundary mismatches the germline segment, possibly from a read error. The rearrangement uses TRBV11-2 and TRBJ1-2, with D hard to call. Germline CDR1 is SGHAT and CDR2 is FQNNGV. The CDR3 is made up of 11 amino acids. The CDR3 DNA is TGTGCCAGCAGCTTAGATTCTCAGAAAGTATTC. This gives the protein CASSLDSQKVF.

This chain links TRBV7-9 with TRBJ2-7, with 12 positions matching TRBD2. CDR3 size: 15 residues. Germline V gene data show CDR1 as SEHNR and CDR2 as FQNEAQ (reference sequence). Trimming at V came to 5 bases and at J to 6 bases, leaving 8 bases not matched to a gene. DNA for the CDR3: TGTGCCAGCAGCCCGCGGACTAGCGGGGTTGGCGAGCAGTACTTC. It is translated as CASSPRTSGVGEQYF.

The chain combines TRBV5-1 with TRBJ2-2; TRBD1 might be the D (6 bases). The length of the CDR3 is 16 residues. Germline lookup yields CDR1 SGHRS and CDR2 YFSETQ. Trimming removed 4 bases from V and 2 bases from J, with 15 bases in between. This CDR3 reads CASSRVGTTNTGELFF. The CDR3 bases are TGCGCCAGCAGCCGAGTCGGGACAACCAACACCGGGGAGCTGTTTTTT.

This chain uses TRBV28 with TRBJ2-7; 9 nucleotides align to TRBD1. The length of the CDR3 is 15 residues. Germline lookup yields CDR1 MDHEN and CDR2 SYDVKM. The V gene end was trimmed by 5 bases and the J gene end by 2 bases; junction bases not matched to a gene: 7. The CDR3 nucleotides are TGTGCCAGCAGTAAGGACAGGGGCCCAACCTACGAGCAGTACTTC. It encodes CASSKDRGPTYEQYF.

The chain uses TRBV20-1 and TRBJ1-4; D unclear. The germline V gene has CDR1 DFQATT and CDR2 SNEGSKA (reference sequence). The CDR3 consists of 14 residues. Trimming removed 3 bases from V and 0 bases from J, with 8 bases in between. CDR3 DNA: TGCAGTGCTAGTCCACAGTCAACTAATGAAAAACTGTTTTTT. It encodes CSASPQSTNEKLFF.

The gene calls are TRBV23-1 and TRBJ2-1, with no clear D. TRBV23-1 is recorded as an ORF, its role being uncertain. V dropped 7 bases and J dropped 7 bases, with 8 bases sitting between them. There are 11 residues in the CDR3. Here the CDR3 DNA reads TGCGCCAGCAATAGAGCGAATGAGCAGTTCTTC. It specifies CASNRANEQFF.

The CDR3 sequence: CASSRVRGPWSPLHF. CDR3 in DNA: TGCGCCAGCAGCCGGGTACGGGGTCCTTGGTCACCCCTCCACTTT. The genes are TRBV4-1 and TRBJ1-6, with D uncertain. Germline V gives CDR1 MGHRA, CDR2 YSYEKL. The CDR3 has 15 residues. V lost 4 bases, J lost 10 bases, and 17 bases lay in between.

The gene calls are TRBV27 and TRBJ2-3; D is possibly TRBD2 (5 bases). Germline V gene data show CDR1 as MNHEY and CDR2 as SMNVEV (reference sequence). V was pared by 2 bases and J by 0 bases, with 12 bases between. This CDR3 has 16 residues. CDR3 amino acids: CASSLTRITSTDTQYF. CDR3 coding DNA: TGTGCCAGCAGTTTAACTAGGATCACTAGCACAGATACGCAGTATTTT.

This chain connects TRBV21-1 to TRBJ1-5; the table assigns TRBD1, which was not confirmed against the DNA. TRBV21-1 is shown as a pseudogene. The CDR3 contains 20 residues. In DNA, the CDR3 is TGTGCCAGCAGCAAACGTCGTAGACAGGTGAGGCTTCGAGGTCCTCAGCCCCAGCATTTT. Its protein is CASSKRRRQVRLRGPQPQHF.

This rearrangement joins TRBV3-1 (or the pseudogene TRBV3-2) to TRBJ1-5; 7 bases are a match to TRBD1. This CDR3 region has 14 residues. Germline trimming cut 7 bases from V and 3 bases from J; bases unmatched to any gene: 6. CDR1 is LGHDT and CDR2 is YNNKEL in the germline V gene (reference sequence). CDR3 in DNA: TGTGCCAGCATCGTAGACAGGGACAATCAGCCCCAGCATTTT. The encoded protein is CASIVDRDNQPQHF.

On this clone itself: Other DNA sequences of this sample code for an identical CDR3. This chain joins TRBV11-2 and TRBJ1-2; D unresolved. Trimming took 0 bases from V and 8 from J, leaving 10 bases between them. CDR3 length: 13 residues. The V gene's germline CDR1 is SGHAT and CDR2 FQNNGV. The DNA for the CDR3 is TGTGCCAGCAGCTTAGATCGAGGATACGGCTACACCTTC. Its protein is CASSLDRGYGYTF.

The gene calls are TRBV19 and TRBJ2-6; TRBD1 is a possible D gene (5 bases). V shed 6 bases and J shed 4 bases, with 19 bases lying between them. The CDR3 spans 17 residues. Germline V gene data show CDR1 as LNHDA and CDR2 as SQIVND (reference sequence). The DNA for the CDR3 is TGTGCCAGTAGACCTGGAATGGGGCCTGCCGGGGCCAACGTCCTGACTTTC. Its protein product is CASRPGMGPAGANVLTF.

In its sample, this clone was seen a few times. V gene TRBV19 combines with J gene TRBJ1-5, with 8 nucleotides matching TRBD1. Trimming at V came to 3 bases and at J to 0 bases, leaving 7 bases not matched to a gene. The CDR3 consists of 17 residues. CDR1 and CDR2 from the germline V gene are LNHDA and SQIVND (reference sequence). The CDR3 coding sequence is TGTGCCAGTAGTATGGGGCCAGGGGGCTATAGCAATCAGCCCCAGCATTTT. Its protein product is CASSMGPGGYSNQPQHF. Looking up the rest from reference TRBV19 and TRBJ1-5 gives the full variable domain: DGGITQSPKYLFRKEGQNVTLSCEQNLNHDAMYWYRQDPGQGLRLIYYSQIVNDFQKGDIAEGYSVSREKKESFPLTVTSAQKNPTAFYLCASSMGPGGYSNQPQHFGDGTRLSIL.

CDR3 region: CASSLGRHDEQFF. CDR3 coding DNA: TGTGCCAGCAGCTTAGGCAGGCACGATGAGCAGTTCTTC. The chain carries TRBV11-1 and TRBJ2-1; D gene ambiguous. CDR1 SGHAT and CDR2 FQDESV come from the germline V gene (reference sequence). V was trimmed by 1 base and J by 8 bases, leaving 9 bases between them. The CDR3 sequence is 13 residues long.

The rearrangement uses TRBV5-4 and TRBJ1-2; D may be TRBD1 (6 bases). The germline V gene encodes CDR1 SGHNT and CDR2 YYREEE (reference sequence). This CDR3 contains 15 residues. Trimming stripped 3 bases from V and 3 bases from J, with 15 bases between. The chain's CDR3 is CASSSRSGVDYGYTF. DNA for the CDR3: TGTGCCAGCAGCTCCCGGTCAGGGGTTGACTATGGCTACACCTTC.

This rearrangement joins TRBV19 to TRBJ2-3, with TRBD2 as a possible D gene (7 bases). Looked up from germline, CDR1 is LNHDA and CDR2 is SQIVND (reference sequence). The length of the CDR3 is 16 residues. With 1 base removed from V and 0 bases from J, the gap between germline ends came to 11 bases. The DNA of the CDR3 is TGTGCCAGTAGTATAGGGGAGGGGACAAGCACAGATACGCAGTATTTT. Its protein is CASSIGEGTSTDTQYF.